The 30 T cell receptor beta chains below were found in one sample sequenced in a study of shared clonotypes between healthy human individuals. The data were produced by immunoSEQ multiplex PCR, yet TCRdb's version contains in-frame clones alone and is incomplete. The sample carries around 1.4 million clones, 97% to 99% recorded once. The specimen was naive CD4+ T cells sorted from blood. Subset here: CD45RA+ positively selected. These TCRs come from a man aged 30 to 45 in good health.

The chain uses TRBV7-6 and TRBJ1-2, with TRBD1 matching over 11 bases. Trimming cost V 3 bases and J 6 bases; bases outside gene matches: 9. Germline V gene lookup returns CDR1 SGHVS and CDR2 FNYEAQ. CDR3 size: 16 residues. CDR3 protein: CASSLHRDRGWDGYTF. The DNA for the CDR3 is TGTGCCAGCAGCTTGCACCGGGACAGGGGGTGGGATGGCTACACCTTC.

This clone was counted a single time. This chain joins TRBV2 and TRBJ2-3; perhaps TRBD2 as D (6 bases). Between the trimmed V and J ends, which lost 10 bases and 0 bases, there was a span of 17 bases. From germline, CDR1 is SNHLY and CDR2 FYNNEI. This CDR3 comprises 15 residues. The CDR3, as DNA: TGTGCCACCAGACCCTCTAGCGTTAGCACAGATACGCAGTATTTT. This translates into CATRPSSVSTDTQYF.

V usage is TRBV9 and J usage is TRBJ2-2; 13 bases line up with TRBD2. V was clipped by 2 bases and J by 5 bases; unmatched bases: 12. Germline loops: CDR1 SGDLS, CDR2 YYNGEE. The CDR3 is 19 amino acids. The CDR3 sequence: CASSVTTTRTSGRTGELFF. DNA for the CDR3: TGTGCCAGCAGCGTCACCACGACGCGGACTAGCGGGAGAACCGGGGAGCTGTTTTTT.

This clone occurred once. Additional DNA sequences in this sample encode the identical CDR3. V gene TRBV5-6 combines with J gene TRBJ2-3; unclear D gene. Germline V gene lookup returns CDR1 SGHDT and CDR2 YYEEEE. The CDR3 length is 11 residues. V lost 4 bases, J lost 2 bases, and 2 bases lay in between. The CDR3 region has the DNA TGTGCCAGCAGCCTCACAGATACGCAGTATTTT. Translated: CASSLTDTQYF.

This sequence joins TRBV7-3 and TRBJ2-6, with D perhaps assigned TRBD1 or TRBD2 (6 bases each). This CDR3 is built from 20 residues. The V gene lost 0 bases and the J gene lost 2 bases, with 20 bases spanning the gap. Germline CDR1 reads SGHTA; CDR2 reads FQGTGA. CDR3 sequence: CASSLTGISGALAGANVLTF. CDR3 coding DNA: TGTGCCAGCAGCTTAACAGGAATCTCGGGGGCGCTGGCTGGGGCCAACGTCCTGACTTTC.

The chain uses TRBV18 and TRBJ2-1, with 12 bases matching TRBD2. The CDR3 is made up of 15 amino acids. After removal of 5 bases from V and 6 bases from J, the junction contained 5 bases not matched to a gene. CDR1 and CDR2 (germline): KGHSH, LQKENI. The chain's CDR3 is CASSIGLAGPNEQFF. The CDR3 DNA sequence: TGTGCCAGCTCAATCGGACTAGCGGGGCCCAATGAGCAGTTCTTC.

This clone was seen just once. The chain has TRBV10-1 and TRBJ2-7; no reliable D call. Germline assignment: CDR1 WNHNN and CDR2 SYGVQD (reference sequence). Trimming removed 3 bases at V and 2 bases at J, with 8 bases between. The CDR3 is 13 residues long. The CDR3: CASSDGQPYEQYF. CDR3 bases: TGCGCCAGCAGTGACGGGCAGCCCTACGAGCAGTACTTC.

CDR3 coding DNA: TGTGCCAGCAGACTAAAACAGGTAAGCTCCTACAATGAGCAGTTCTTC. Residues: CASRLKQVSSYNEQFF. V usage is TRBV11-2 and J usage is TRBJ2-1; possible D gene TRBD1, 5 bases. The germline gives CDR1 SGHAT, CDR2 FQNNGV. V gave up 6 bases and J gave up 0 bases, with 15 bases separating them. The CDR3 spans 16 residues.

This sequence joins TRBV5-1 and TRBJ2-3; 11 bases map to TRBD2. This CDR3 has 16 amino acids. The J segment lost 4 bases and the V segment lost 4 bases, leaving 8 bases of the junction unmatched. CDR1 is SGHRS, CDR2 YFSETQ, per germline. The CDR3 loop is CASSNLVAGGPDTQYF. The DNA of the CDR3 is TGCGCCAGCAGCAACCTAGTAGCGGGAGGGCCAGATACGCAGTATTTT. The full variable domain, in which reference TRBV5-1 and TRBJ2-3 provide the parts outside the CDR3, is KAGVTQTPRYLIKTRGQQVTLSCSPISGHRSVSWYQQTPGQGLQFLFEYFSETQRNKGNFPGRFSGRQFSNSRSEMNVSTLELGDSALYLCASSNLVAGGPDTQYFGPGTRLTVL.

The chain recombines TRBV25-1 with TRBJ2-7, with 8 positions matching TRBD1. V was clipped by 4 bases and J by 2 bases; unmatched bases: 1. This CDR3 contains 13 residues. Looked up from germline, CDR1 is MGHDK and CDR2 is SYGVNS. The CDR3 sequence: CASSGTGTYEQYF. The CDR3 nucleotides are TGTGCCAGCAGTGGGACAGGGACCTACGAGCAGTACTTC.

This chain links TRBV29-1 with TRBJ2-1, with unresolved D. V gave up 7 bases and J gave up 0 bases, with 16 bases separating them. Germline CDR1 SQVTM, CDR2 ANQGSEA. The CDR3 is 15 amino acids. DNA for the CDR3: TGCAGCGCCCGGGCCGACTCCACCTCCTACAATGAGCAGTTCTTC. Translation gives CSARADSTSYNEQFF.

About this clone: Distinct nucleotide sequences in the sample also encode this CDR3. The genes are TRBV6-1 and TRBJ2-2; D is uncertain. This CDR3 is built from 13 residues. The germline V and J ends were trimmed by 4 bases and 2 bases, with 5 bases remaining between them. The germline V gene has CDR1 MNHNS and CDR2 SASEGT. CDR3 in amino acids: CASSATNTGELFF. The CDR3 region has the DNA TGTGCCAGCAGTGCCACAAACACCGGGGAGCTGTTTTTT.

With respect to this clone: This specimen includes other DNA sequences encoding the same CDR3. This chain connects TRBV5-1 to TRBJ1-5, with no clear D. V was clipped by 2 bases and J by 0 bases, with 6 bases between them. Germline V lookup: CDR1 SGHRS, CDR2 YFSETQ. CDR3 length equals 14 residues. CDR3 amino acids: CASSLGHSNQPQHF. The CDR3 DNA follows: TGCGCCAGCAGCTTAGGCCATAGCAATCAGCCCCAGCATTTT.

This chain joins TRBV7-3 and TRBJ2-1, with TRBD2 as a possible D gene (6 bases). This CDR3 contains 16 residues. Germline CDR1 reads SGHTA; CDR2 reads FQGTGA. Trimming shortened V by 4 bases and J by 7 bases, and 20 bases separated the two germline ends. The CDR3 DNA sequence: TGTGCCAGCAGCTCCAGTCCGGGACTGGACTTTAATGAGCAGTTCTTC. As protein: CASSSSPGLDFNEQFF.

This clone has just one count. The chain is built from TRBV15 and TRBJ2-3; no definite D call. From germline, CDR1 is LNHNV and CDR2 YYDKDF (reference sequence). The CDR3 sequence is 11 residues long. V was shortened by 11 bases and J by 3 bases, with 9 bases between the two germline ends. This chain's CDR3 is CAQAKTDTQYF. The CDR3 DNA reads as TGTGCCCAGGCGAAAACAGATACGCAGTATTTT.

The chain links TRBV7-9 to TRBJ2-1; 11 bases agree with TRBD2. Trimming took 5 bases from V and 4 from J; bases not matched to a gene: 7. Germline values: CDR1 SEHNR, CDR2 FQNEAQ (reference sequence). The CDR3 is 16 amino acids. As DNA, the CDR3 is TGTGCCAGCAGCGCACGCGGGACTAGCGGTTACAATGAGCAGTTCTTC. Translation gives CASSARGTSGYNEQFF.

This clone was seen a single time. The rearrangement uses TRBV29-1 and TRBJ2-7; tentative D call: TRBD2 (6 bases). CDR3 length: 14 amino acids. CDR1 is SQVTM, CDR2 ANQGSEA, per germline. CDR3 nucleotides: TGCAACACCCGCGGGGACCGAATCTCCTACGAGCAGTACTTC. It is translated as CNTRGDRISYEQYF.

V usage is TRBV19 and J usage is TRBJ2-1, with D possibly called TRBD1 or TRBD2 (5 bases each). The CDR3 totals 13 residues. V dropped 5 bases and J dropped 7 bases, with 12 bases sitting between them. Germline assignment: CDR1 LNHDA and CDR2 SQIVND (reference sequence). This CDR3 reads CASSGQGGNEQFF. Written as DNA, the CDR3 is TGTGCCAGTAGTGGTCAGGGCGGGAATGAGCAGTTCTTC. Using reference TRBV19 and TRBJ2-1 for the parts outside the CDR3, the full variable domain is DGGITQSPKYLFRKEGQNVTLSCEQNLNHDAMYWYRQDPGQGLRLIYYSQIVNDFQKGDIAEGYSVSREKKESFPLTVTSAQKNPTAFYLCASSGQGGNEQFFGPGTRLTVL.

The J gene is TRBJ2-3, the V gene TRBV4-3; 7 bases line up with TRBD2. V trimming: 4 bases; J trimming: 2 bases; junction bases outside the gene matches: 9. Germline V CDR1 and CDR2: LGHNA, YSLEER. The CDR3 runs to 16 residues. CDR3 in amino acids: CASSPSPGGYTDTQYF. As DNA, the CDR3 is TGCGCCAGCAGCCCGTCCCCGGGGGGTTACACAGATACGCAGTATTTT.

The gene calls are TRBV7-2 and TRBJ2-7, with unresolved D. The CDR3 consists of 11 residues. CDR1 and CDR2 from the germline V gene are SGHTA and FQGNSA. V lost 1 base, J lost 6 bases, and 4 bases lay in between. In nucleotides, the CDR3 is TGTGCCAGCAGCTTAGAACCCGAGCAGTACTTC. Its protein product is CASSLEPEQYF.

The genes are TRBV5-1 and TRBJ2-1, with TRBD2 matching over 7 bases. V gave up 2 bases and J gave up 1 base; unmatched junction bases: 6. The CDR3 is made up of 16 amino acids. CDR1 and CDR2 (germline): SGHRS, YFSETQ. The CDR3 sequence is CASSLFSGGSYNEQFF. CDR3 coding DNA: TGCGCCAGCAGCTTATTCTCGGGGGGTTCCTACAATGAGCAGTTCTTC.

About this clone itself: A junction boundary mismatches the germline segment, possibly from a read error. The same CDR3 is also encoded by other DNA sequences in this sample. This chain joins TRBV5-1 and TRBJ2-2; possible D gene TRBD2, 5 bases. The CDR3 sequence is 13 residues long. The V gene's germline CDR1 is SGHRS and CDR2 YFSETQ. The CDR3 DNA reads TGCGCCAGCAGCTTGGGATCGACCGGGGAACTGTTTTTT. Translated, it gives CASSLGSTGELFF.

This chain links TRBV6-5 with TRBJ2-7; no clear D. Germline-derived CDR1 and CDR2 are MNHEY and SVGAGI. This CDR3 contains 11 residues. V lost 7 bases and J lost 5, with 9 bases in between. For the CDR3, the DNA is TGTGCCAGCACCCAAGACCACGAGCAGTACTTC. It translates to CASTQDHEQYF.

V usage is TRBV30 and J usage is TRBJ1-4, with D tentatively TRBD1 (5 bases). Germline V gene lookup returns CDR1 GTSNPN and CDR2 SVGIG (reference sequence). This CDR3 comprises 14 residues. Between the trimmed V and J ends, which lost 0 bases and 6 bases, there was a span of 11 bases. The CDR3 spells CAWSVPQGDEKLFF. CDR3 bases: TGTGCCTGGAGTGTACCGCAGGGTGATGAAAAACTGTTTTTT.

The rearrangement joins TRBV7-9 to TRBJ2-1, with TRBD1 matching 9 bases. The trim removed 4 bases at V and 1 base at J, leaving 5 bases unmatched. Per germline, CDR1 SEHNR and CDR2 FQNEAQ (reference sequence). CDR3 length: 16 residues. This chain's CDR3 is CASSSHRGPSYNEQFF. CDR3 bases: TGTGCCAGCAGCTCGCACAGGGGGCCATCCTACAATGAGCAGTTCTTC.

V is TRBV5-6 and J is TRBJ1-2, with 8 bases lining up with TRBD1. The CDR3 extends over 13 amino acids. The V gene's germline CDR1 is SGHDT and CDR2 YYEEEE. J gave up 3 bases and V 5 bases, and 3 bases lay outside the gene matches. CDR3 loop: CASSSGGDYGYTF. The CDR3 region has the DNA TGTGCCAGCAGTTCAGGGGGCGACTATGGCTACACCTTC.

The chain carries TRBV4-3 and TRBJ1-1; 8 bases map to TRBD1. This CDR3 comprises 17 residues. V trimming: 1 base; J trimming: 2 bases; junction bases outside the gene matches: 9. Germline CDR1 reads LGHNA; CDR2 reads YSLEER. CDR3 nucleotide sequence: TGCGCCAGCAGCCAAGGTCCCGGGACAGGTGTTAACACTGAAGCTTTCTTT. Its translation is CASSQGPGTGVNTEAFF.

This chain joins TRBV19 and TRBJ2-3; 7 nucleotides match TRBD1. V shed 10 bases and J 4 bases; nucleotides not matched to a gene: 17. The CDR3 is made up of 16 amino acids. The germline V gene has CDR1 LNHDA and CDR2 SQIVND (reference sequence). The CDR3 DNA reads TGTGCCACCTCCGCTAGCCTAGCAGGGGGAGCAGATACGCAGTATTTT. Its translation is CATSASLAGGADTQYF.

The chain employs TRBV6-6 and TRBJ1-1, with D possibly being TRBD1 (5 bases). Germline V gene data show CDR1 as MNHNY and CDR2 as SVGAGI (reference sequence). The V end was cut by 3 bases, the J end by 7 bases, with 12 bases between. This CDR3 is 13 amino acids long. The CDR3 protein is CASSYGLTDEAFF. The CDR3 coding sequence is TGTGCCAGCAGTTATGGCCTGACAGATGAAGCTTTCTTT.

The chain couples TRBV28 to TRBJ2-7; D gene uncertain. V gave up 1 base and J gave up 9 bases, with 10 bases separating them. The CDR3 has 12 residues. From germline, CDR1 is MDHEN and CDR2 SYDVKM. CDR3 DNA: TGTGCCAGCAGTTTATCCAGACTTCGGCAGTACTTC. It translates to CASSLSRLRQYF.